Below, 22 T cell receptor beta chains from the same sample are listed, as sequenced in a study of T-cell reconstitution after alpha-beta-depleted transplantation in children. Researchers prepared the TCRbeta library using unique molecular identifiers, the study reports. TCRdb passed the PCR reads through MiXCR, listing each CDR3 protein once. The sample holds 150,000 to 250,000 distinct CDR3 sequences, 6.3% seen once. The starting material was PBMCs, obtained before TCRalphabeta/CD19-depleted stem cell transplant. These receptors came from a girl under three years old with combined immunodeficiency, due to receive a stem cell transplant.

With regard to this clonotype: This sequence may be a read error, since a much larger clone differs from it by one base. This rearrangement joins TRBV29-1 to TRBJ2-5, with TRBD1 as a possible D gene (6 bases). There are 10 residues in the CDR3. Germline V gene data show CDR1 as SQVTM and CDR2 as ANQGSEA. Trimming took 7 bases from V and 11 from J, leaving 14 bases between them. The CDR3 DNA reads TGCAGCGCGAGCCTAGGGACACAGTACTTC. Translation gives CSASLGTQYF.

Ten or more counts support this clonotype. CDR3 sequence: CSVVSGGANVLTF. The CDR3 DNA follows: TGCAGCGTTGTGTCCGGTGGGGCCAACGTCCTGACTTTC. The chain carries TRBV29-1 and TRBJ2-6; D not certain. Germline V gives CDR1 SQVTM, CDR2 ANQGSEA. Trimming stripped 4 bases from V and 3 bases from J, with 7 bases between. The CDR3 covers 13 residues.

This clonotype was observed at least ten times. The V and J genes are TRBV29-1 and TRBJ2-7; D gene unclear. The length of the CDR3 is 14 residues. Germline CDR1 and CDR2: SQVTM and ANQGSEA. V lost 0 bases and J lost 6, with 15 bases in between. The CDR3 nucleotides read TGCAGCGTTGAAGAGGGATTCCCAACGGGCGAGCAGTACTTC. Translated, it gives CSVEEGFPTGEQYF.

There are many counts of this clonotype. This chain uses TRBV7-2 with TRBJ1-5; no definite D call. With 5 bases removed from V and 0 bases from J, the gap between germline ends came to 17 bases. The CDR3 extends over 17 amino acids. From germline, CDR1 is SGHTA and CDR2 FQGNSA. The CDR3 nucleotides read TGTGCCAGCAGCCCAGAGGGCAGACCTTATAGCAATCAGCCCCAGCATTTT. This codes for CASSPEGRPYSNQPQHF.

This clonotype was detected ten times or more. The DNA for the CDR3 is TGTGCCACCAGTGGCCCCTCGTGGGAAAGAGGGCTAGCGGGCCCAAAACCTAACACCGGGGAGCTGTTTTTT. Encoded protein: CATSGPSWERGLAGPKPNTGELFF. The rearrangement links TRBV24-1 to TRBJ2-2; 8 bases match TRBD2. The V gene's germline CDR1 is KGHDR and CDR2 SFDVKD. Trimming removed 5 bases from V and 2 bases from J; junction bases left unmatched: 30. The CDR3 loop spans 24 amino acids.

This clonotype was counted between two and nine times. The genes are TRBV29-1 and TRBJ1-1, with 7 bases identical to TRBD1. The CDR3 sequence is 17 residues long. Germline V gene lookup returns CDR1 SQVTM and CDR2 ANQGSEA. The ends lost 1 base at V and 5 bases at J; junction bases unmatched: 16. The chain's CDR3 is CSVEGTGEVPNWTEAFF. The CDR3 DNA reads as TGCAGCGTTGAAGGGACAGGAGAAGTTCCGAATTGGACTGAAGCTTTCTTT.

The chain is built from TRBV4-3 and TRBJ2-1; 8 bases align to TRBD2. In germline, CDR1 is LGHNA, CDR2 YSLEER. With 1 base clipped from V and 1 base from J, the junction kept 6 bases outside the gene matches. This CDR3 comprises 17 residues. The CDR3 DNA sequence: TGCGCCAGCAGCCAAGGGACGGGACTAGGATCCTACAATGAGCAGTTCTTC. It is translated as CASSQGTGLGSYNEQFF.

This clonotype has at least ten counts. The chain combines TRBV5-5 with TRBJ2-1; unclear D gene. This CDR3 has 14 amino acids. Per germline, CDR1 SGHKS and CDR2 YYEKEE (reference sequence). V lost 4 bases to trimming and J lost 2 bases, with 10 bases between them. The CDR3 loop is CASSQLGAYNEQFF. CDR3 in DNA: TGTGCCAGCAGCCAGCTAGGAGCCTACAATGAGCAGTTCTTC.

This clonotype was recorded many times. The chain carries TRBV28 and TRBJ2-6, with no clear D. CDR1 and CDR2 (germline): MDHEN, SYDVKM. Trimming removed 3 bases from V and 2 bases from J, with 8 bases in between. This CDR3 contains 15 residues. CDR3 in DNA: TGTGCCAGCAGTTTGTCTGACACTGGGGCCAACGTCCTGACTTTC. This sequence encodes CASSLSDTGANVLTF.

This clonotype was observed at least ten times. The genes are TRBV4-3 and TRBJ2-7, with 9 positions matching TRBD2. The junction had 14 bases not matched to a gene; V was cut back by 0 bases and J by 5 bases. This CDR3 has 18 amino acids. Per germline, CDR1 LGHNA and CDR2 YSLEER. The CDR3 DNA sequence: TGCGCCAGCAGCCAAGATTGGGTTAGCGGGAGTAGTAGGAACGAGCAGTACTTC. As protein: CASSQDWVSGSSRNEQYF.

The chain combines TRBV20-1 with TRBJ1-5; D may be TRBD1 (5 bases). Trimming took off 0 bases at V and 6 bases at J, with 15 bases between the two ends. The length of the CDR3 is 15 residues. Germline V CDR1 and CDR2: DFQATT, SNEGSKA (reference sequence). The CDR3 loop is CSARDEAGRGQPQHF. CDR3 in DNA: TGCAGTGCTAGAGATGAGGCAGGGAGGGGTCAGCCCCAGCATTTT.

This clonotype was detected many times. The V call is TRBV20-1, the J call TRBJ2-7, with D hard to call. The germline V gene has CDR1 DFQATT and CDR2 SNEGSKA (reference sequence). This CDR3 has 12 residues. V lost 2 bases, J lost 6 bases, and 11 bases lay in between. The DNA of the CDR3 is TGCAGTGCTAGAACGGCTTCGAGCGAGCAGTACTTC. It codes for CSARTASSEQYF.

This clonotype was detected many times. The J gene is TRBJ2-7, the V gene TRBV27; possible D gene TRBD2, 6 bases. V gave up 2 bases and J gave up 3 bases, with 11 bases separating them. The CDR3 has 14 amino acids. Germline lookup yields CDR1 MNHEY and CDR2 SMNVEV (reference sequence). CDR3 bases: TGTGCCAGCAGTTTACGGCGGGGTTTCTACGAGCAGTACTTC. Residues: CASSLRRGFYEQYF.

This clonotype has a count of ten or more. The J gene is TRBJ2-2, the V gene TRBV29-1; no clear D gene. This CDR3 comprises 15 residues. V was cut by 2 bases and J by 0 bases, with 10 bases left in between. Looked up from germline, CDR1 is SQVTM and CDR2 is ANQGSEA. CDR3 coding DNA: TGCAGCGTTGAATGGCTAGACGCGAACACCGGGGAGCTGTTTTTT. This encodes CSVEWLDANTGELFF.

This clonotype was picked up many times. The CDR3 here is CSAGGLSYEQYF. The CDR3 nucleotides read TGCAGCGCTGGGGGACTATCATACGAGCAGTACTTC. The J gene is TRBJ2-7, the V gene TRBV29-1; TRBD2 matches at 7 bases. V shed 7 bases, J shed 4 bases, and the junction held 7 bases outside the gene matches. The germline CDR1 and CDR2 sequences are SQVTM and ANQGSEA. The CDR3 has 12 residues.

This clonotype was counted only a few times. The chain is built from TRBV3-1 and TRBJ1-2; the D is unclear. Germline loops: CDR1 LGHDT, CDR2 YNNKEL (reference sequence). Trimming shortened V by 2 bases and J by 8 bases, and 12 bases separated the two germline ends. The CDR3 is 13 residues long. CDR3 protein: CASSQWEWEGYTF. The CDR3 nucleotides are TGTGCCAGCAGCCAATGGGAGTGGGAGGGCTACACCTTC.

This clonotype came up many times. V gene TRBV20-1 combines with J gene TRBJ2-7, with TRBD1 matching 8 bases. This CDR3 has 13 residues. The junction had 5 bases not matched to a gene; V was cut back by 0 bases and J by 7 bases. Germline values: CDR1 DFQATT, CDR2 SNEGSKA (reference sequence). CDR3 in amino acids: CSAREGTGYEQYF. The CDR3, as DNA: TGCAGTGCTAGAGAGGGGACAGGTTATGAGCAGTACTTC.

This clonotype occurred many times. V usage is TRBV6-1 and J usage is TRBJ2-4; D is ambiguous. V shed 2 bases and J shed 0 bases, with 11 bases lying between them. Germline assignment: CDR1 MNHNS and CDR2 SASEGT. The CDR3 is made up of 16 amino acids. The CDR3 sequence is CASSEWWLLAKNIQYF. In DNA form, the CDR3 reads TGTGCCAGCAGTGAATGGTGGCTTTTAGCCAAAAACATTCAGTACTTC.

This clonotype was observed at least ten times. J is TRBJ2-1 and V is TRBV12-3 or TRBV12-4, with 8 bases lining up with TRBD1. V was clipped by 2 bases and J by 6 bases; unmatched bases: 9. The CDR3 has 16 amino acids. The DNA of the CDR3 is TGTGCCAGCAGTTTATCCCGGGACAGGTATTGCAATGAGCAGTTCTTC. This gives the protein CASSLSRDRYCNEQFF.

This clonotype was seen repeatedly, ten times or more. The chain is built from TRBV20-1 and TRBJ2-2; D is possibly TRBD2 (5 bases). With 5 bases removed from V and 1 base from J, the gap between germline ends came to 14 bases. CDR1 and CDR2 from the germline V gene are DFQATT and SNEGSKA (reference sequence). The CDR3 runs 15 residues. This CDR3 reads CSADRVGENTGELFF. In nucleotides, the CDR3 is TGCAGTGCTGACCGGGTCGGGGAGAACACCGGGGAGCTGTTTTTT.

This clonotype has ten or more counts. The genes are TRBV6-5 and TRBJ2-5; D is perhaps TRBD1 (6 bases). The germline V and J ends were trimmed by 2 bases and 4 bases, with 17 bases remaining between them. The CDR3 has 16 residues. Germline CDR1 and CDR2: MNHEY and SVGAGI. CDR3 sequence: CASSYRYGTPLETQYF. Here the CDR3 DNA reads TGTGCCAGCAGTTACAGATACGGGACACCGCTAGAGACCCAGTACTTC.

This clonotype was seen repeatedly, ten times or more. The rearrangement uses TRBV6-5 and TRBJ1-5; D unclear. The CDR3 has 15 residues. V lost 4 bases to trimming and J lost 5 bases, with 15 bases between them. From germline, CDR1 is MNHEY and CDR2 SVGAGI. The DNA of the CDR3 is TGTGCCAGCAGTTTAATATTTACCCTCGATCAGCCCCAGCATTTT. It codes for CASSLIFTLDQPQHF.